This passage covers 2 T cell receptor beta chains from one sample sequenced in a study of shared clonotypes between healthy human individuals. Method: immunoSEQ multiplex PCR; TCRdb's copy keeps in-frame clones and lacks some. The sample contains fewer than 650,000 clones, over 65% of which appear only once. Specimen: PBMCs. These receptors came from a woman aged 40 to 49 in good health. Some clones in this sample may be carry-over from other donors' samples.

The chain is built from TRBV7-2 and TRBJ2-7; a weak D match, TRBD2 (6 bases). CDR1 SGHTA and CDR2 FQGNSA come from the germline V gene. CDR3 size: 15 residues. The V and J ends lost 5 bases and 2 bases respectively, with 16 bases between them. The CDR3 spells CASSESSAPAYEQYF. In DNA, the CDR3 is TGTGCCAGCAGCGAGTCTAGCGCACCCGCCTACGAGCAGTACTTC.

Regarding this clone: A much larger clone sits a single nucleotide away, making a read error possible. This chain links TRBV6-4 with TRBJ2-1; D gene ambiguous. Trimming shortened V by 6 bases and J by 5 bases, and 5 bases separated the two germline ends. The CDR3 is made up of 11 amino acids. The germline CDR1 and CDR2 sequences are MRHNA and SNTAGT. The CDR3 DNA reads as TGTGCCAGCAGCTTAAACAATGAGCAGTTCTTC. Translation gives CASSLNNEQFF.